The source of this TCR beta chain is a study of T cell repertoires in cytomegalovirus infection. In the study overall: Recently identified HLA-C-restricted CMV epitopes were used, and well-studied HLA-B-restricted CMV epitopes were used as well. Points from the study as a whole: Ex vivo, HLA-C-restricted CMV-specific TCR beta clonotypes prevailed over the rest of the response. Public TCR beta family frequency separated CMV-and-HLA carriers, including in an independent cohort.

The CDR3 consists of 13 residues. Trimming took off 3 bases at V and 1 base at J, with 7 bases between the two ends. Germline V gene lookup returns CDR1 MNHEY and CDR2 SMNVEV (reference sequence). Points on this clonotype: Its target is not known.

TCRdb processed the reads anew with MiXCR; each CDR3 protein has one entry. The top ten hold 58% of the sample, which has about 130,000 distinct CDR3 sequences, about 32% seen once. This receptor was taken from a human donor in good health (CMV status not recorded). Some clones in this sample may be carry-over from other donors' samples. The material sequenced was CD8+ T cells from cultured PBMCs, taken from culture after CMV antigen stimulation. The rearrangement links TRBV27 to TRBJ2-7; D uncertain. CDR3 residues: CASSLQSSYEQYF. DNA of the CDR3: TGTGCCAGCAGTTTGCAAAGTTCCTACGAGCAGTACTTC.